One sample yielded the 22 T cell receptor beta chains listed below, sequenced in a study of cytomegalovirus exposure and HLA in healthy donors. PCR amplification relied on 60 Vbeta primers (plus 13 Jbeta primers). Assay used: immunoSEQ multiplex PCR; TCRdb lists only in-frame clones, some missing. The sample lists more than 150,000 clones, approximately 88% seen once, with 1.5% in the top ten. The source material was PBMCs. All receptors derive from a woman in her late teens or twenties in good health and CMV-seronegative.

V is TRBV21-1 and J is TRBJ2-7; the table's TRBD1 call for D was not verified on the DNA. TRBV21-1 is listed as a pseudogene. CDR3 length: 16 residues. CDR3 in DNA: TGTGCCAGCAGCCTCCGGGGGACAGGGGGATCCTACGAGCAGTACTTC. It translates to CASSLRGTGGSYEQYF.

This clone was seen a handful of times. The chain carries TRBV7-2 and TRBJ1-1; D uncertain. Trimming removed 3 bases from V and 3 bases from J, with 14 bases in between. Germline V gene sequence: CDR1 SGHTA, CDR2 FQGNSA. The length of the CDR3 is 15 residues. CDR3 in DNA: TGTGCCAGCAGCTTCGTCCTTGTCCGGGACACTGAAGCTTTCTTT. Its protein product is CASSFVLVRDTEAFF.

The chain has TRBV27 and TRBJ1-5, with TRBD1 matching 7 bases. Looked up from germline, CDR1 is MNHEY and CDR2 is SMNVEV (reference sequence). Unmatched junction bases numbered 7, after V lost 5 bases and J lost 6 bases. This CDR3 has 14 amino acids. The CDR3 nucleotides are TGTGCCAGCAGTACCCGGACAGGTGGTCAGCCCCAGCATTTT. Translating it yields CASSTRTGGQPQHF.

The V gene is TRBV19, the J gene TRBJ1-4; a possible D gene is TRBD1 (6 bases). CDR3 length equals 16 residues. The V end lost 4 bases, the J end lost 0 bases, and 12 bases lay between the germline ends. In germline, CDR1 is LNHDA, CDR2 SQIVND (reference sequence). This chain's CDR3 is CASSTGQKPTNEKLFF. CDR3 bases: TGTGCCAGTAGTACCGGACAGAAACCAACTAATGAAAAACTGTTTTTT. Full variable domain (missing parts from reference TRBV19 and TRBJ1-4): DGGITQSPKYLFRKEGQNVTLSCEQNLNHDAMYWYRQDPGQGLRLIYYSQIVNDFQKGDIAEGYSVSREKKESFPLTVTSAQKNPTAFYLCASSTGQKPTNEKLFFGSGTQLSVL.

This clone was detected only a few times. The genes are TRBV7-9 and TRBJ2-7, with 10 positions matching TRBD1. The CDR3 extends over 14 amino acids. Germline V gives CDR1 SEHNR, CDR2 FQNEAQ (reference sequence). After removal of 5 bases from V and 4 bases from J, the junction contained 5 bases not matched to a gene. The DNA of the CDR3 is TGTGCCAGCAGCACGGACAGGGGGACATACGAGCAGTACTTC. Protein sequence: CASSTDRGTYEQYF. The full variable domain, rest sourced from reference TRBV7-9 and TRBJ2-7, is DTGVSQNPRHKITKRGQNVTFRCDPISEHNRLYWYRQTLGQGPEFLTYFQNEAQLEKSRLLSDRFSAERPKGSFSTLEIQRTEQGDSAMYLCASSTDRGTYEQYFGPGTRLTVT.

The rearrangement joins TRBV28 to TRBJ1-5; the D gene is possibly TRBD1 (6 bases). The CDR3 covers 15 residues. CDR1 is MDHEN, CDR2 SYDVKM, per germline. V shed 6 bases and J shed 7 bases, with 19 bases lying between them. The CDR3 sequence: CASSLVSGVGQPQHF. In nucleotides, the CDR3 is TGTGCCAGCAGCCTCGTTTCAGGGGTAGGACAGCCCCAGCATTTT.

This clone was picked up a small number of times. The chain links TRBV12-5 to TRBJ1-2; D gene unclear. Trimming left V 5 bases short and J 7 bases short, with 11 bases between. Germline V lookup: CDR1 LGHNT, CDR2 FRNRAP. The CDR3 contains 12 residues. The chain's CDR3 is CASGLPPGGYTF. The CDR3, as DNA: TGTGCTAGTGGTCTCCCACCGGGTGGCTACACCTTC.

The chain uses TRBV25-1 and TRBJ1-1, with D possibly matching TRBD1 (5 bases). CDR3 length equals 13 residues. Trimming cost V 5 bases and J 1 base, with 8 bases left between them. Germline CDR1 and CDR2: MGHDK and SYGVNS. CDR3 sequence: CASSRQGNTEAFF. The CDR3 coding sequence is TGTGCCAGCAGTCGGCAGGGGAACACTGAAGCTTTCTTT.

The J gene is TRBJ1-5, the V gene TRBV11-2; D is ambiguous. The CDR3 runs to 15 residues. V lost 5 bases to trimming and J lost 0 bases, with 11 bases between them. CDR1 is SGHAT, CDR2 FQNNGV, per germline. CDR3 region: CASSPSGNSNQPQHF. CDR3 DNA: TGTGCCAGCAGCCCCAGCGGGAATAGCAATCAGCCCCAGCATTTT.

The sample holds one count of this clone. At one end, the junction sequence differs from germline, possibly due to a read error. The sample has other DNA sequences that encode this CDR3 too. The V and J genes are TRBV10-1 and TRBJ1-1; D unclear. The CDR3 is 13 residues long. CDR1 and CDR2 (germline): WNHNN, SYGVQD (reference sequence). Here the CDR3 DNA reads TGCGCCAGCAGCTTCGATCTAGTCACTGAGGCTTTCTTT. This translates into CASSFDLVTEAFF.

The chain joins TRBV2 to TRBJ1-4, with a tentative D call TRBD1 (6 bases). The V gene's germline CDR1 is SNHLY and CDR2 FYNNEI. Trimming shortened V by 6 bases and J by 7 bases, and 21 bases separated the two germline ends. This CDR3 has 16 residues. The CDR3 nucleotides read TGTGCCAGCAGACACAGGGATGGCAAAACGTCTGAAAAACTGTTTTTT. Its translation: CASRHRDGKTSEKLFF. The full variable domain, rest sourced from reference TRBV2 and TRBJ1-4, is EPEVTQTPSHQVTQMGQEVILRCVPISNHLYFYWYRQILGQKVEFLVSFYNNEISEKSEIFDDQFSVERPDGSNFTLKIRSTKLEDSAMYFCASRHRDGKTSEKLFFGSGTQLSVL.

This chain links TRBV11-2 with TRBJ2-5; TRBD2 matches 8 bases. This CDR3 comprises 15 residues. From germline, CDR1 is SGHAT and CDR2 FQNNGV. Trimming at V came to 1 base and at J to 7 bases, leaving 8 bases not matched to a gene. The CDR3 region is CASSLGSGGLGTQYF. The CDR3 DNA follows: TGTGCCAGCAGCTTAGGTTCGGGGGGGTTGGGGACCCAGTACTTC.

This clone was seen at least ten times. The CDR3 DNA is TGTGCCAGCAGTTTCGGGGGTTATTTACCCCTCCACTTT. As protein: CASSFGGYLPLHF. The chain recombines TRBV27 with TRBJ1-6, with TRBD1 as a possible D gene (5 bases). The CDR3 has 13 residues. The V gene lost 3 bases and the J gene lost 12 bases, with 12 bases spanning the gap. CDR1 and CDR2 (germline): MNHEY, SMNVEV (reference sequence).

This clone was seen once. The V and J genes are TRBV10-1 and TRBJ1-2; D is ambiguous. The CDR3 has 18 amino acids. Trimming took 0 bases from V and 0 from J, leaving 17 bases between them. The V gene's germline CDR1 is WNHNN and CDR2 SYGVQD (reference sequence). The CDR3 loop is CASSESVAPGDPNYGYTF. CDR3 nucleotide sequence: TGCGCCAGCAGTGAGTCGGTGGCACCCGGAGACCCTAACTATGGCTACACCTTC.

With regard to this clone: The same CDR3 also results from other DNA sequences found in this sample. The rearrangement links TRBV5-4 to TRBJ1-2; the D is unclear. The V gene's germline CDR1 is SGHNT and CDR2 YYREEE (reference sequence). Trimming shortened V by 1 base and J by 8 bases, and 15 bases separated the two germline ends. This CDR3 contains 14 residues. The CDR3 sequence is CASSLMGRVGGYTF. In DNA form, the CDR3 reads TGTGCCAGCAGCTTGATGGGCAGAGTTGGCGGCTACACCTTC.

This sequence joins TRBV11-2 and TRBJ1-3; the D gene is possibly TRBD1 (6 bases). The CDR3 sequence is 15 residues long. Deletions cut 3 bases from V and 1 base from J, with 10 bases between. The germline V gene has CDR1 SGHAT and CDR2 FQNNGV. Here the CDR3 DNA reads TGTGCCAGCAGCTTTGGCAGGGGATCTGGAAACACCATATATTTT. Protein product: CASSFGRGSGNTIYF.

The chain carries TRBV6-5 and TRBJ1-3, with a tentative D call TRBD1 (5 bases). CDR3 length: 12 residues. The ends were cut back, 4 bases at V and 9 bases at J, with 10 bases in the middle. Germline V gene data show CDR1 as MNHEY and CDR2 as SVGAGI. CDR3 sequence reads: CASSSPGGTIYF. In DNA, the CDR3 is TGTGCCAGCAGTTCGCCGGGGGGCACCATATATTTT.

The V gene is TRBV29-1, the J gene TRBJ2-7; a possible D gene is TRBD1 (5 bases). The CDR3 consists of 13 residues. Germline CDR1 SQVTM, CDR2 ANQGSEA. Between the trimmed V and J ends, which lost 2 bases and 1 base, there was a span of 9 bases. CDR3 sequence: CSVETQASYEQYF. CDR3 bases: TGCAGCGTTGAAACACAGGCGTCCTACGAGCAGTACTTC.

CDR3 region: CASSQTTSGGHNEQFF. CDR3 DNA: TGCGCCAGCAGCCAAACCACTAGCGGGGGGCATAATGAGCAGTTCTTC. The chain uses TRBV4-1 and TRBJ2-1, with 12 bases that match TRBD2. The CDR3 has 16 amino acids. V was clipped by 2 bases and J by 7 bases; unmatched bases: 6. The germline CDR1 and CDR2 sequences are MGHRA and YSYEKL.

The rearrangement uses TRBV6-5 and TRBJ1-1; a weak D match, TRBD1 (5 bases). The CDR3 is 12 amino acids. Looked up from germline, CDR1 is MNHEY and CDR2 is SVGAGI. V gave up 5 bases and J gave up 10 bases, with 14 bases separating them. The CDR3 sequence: CASSPAGGRAFF. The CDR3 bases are TGTGCCAGCAGTCCGGCGGGGGGTCGAGCTTTCTTT.

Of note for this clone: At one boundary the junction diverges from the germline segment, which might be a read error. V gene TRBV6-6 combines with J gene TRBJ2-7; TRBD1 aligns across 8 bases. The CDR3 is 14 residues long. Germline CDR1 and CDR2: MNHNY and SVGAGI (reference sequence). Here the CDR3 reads CASRSDRGPYEQYF. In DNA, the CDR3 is TGTGCCAGCAGGAGCGACAGGGGTCCCTATGAGCAGTACTTC.

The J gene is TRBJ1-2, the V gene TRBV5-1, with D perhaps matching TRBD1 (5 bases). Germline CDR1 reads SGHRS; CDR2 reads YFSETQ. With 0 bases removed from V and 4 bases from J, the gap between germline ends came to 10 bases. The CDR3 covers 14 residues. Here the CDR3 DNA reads TGCGCCAGCAGCTTGGCAGGGAAGGGCTATGGCTACACCTTC. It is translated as CASSLAGKGYGYTF. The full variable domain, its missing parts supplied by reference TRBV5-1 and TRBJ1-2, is KAGVTQTPRYLIKTRGQQVTLSCSPISGHRSVSWYQQTPGQGLQFLFEYFSETQRNKGNFPGRFSGRQFSNSRSEMNVSTLELGDSALYLCASSLAGKGYGYTFGSGTRLTVV.